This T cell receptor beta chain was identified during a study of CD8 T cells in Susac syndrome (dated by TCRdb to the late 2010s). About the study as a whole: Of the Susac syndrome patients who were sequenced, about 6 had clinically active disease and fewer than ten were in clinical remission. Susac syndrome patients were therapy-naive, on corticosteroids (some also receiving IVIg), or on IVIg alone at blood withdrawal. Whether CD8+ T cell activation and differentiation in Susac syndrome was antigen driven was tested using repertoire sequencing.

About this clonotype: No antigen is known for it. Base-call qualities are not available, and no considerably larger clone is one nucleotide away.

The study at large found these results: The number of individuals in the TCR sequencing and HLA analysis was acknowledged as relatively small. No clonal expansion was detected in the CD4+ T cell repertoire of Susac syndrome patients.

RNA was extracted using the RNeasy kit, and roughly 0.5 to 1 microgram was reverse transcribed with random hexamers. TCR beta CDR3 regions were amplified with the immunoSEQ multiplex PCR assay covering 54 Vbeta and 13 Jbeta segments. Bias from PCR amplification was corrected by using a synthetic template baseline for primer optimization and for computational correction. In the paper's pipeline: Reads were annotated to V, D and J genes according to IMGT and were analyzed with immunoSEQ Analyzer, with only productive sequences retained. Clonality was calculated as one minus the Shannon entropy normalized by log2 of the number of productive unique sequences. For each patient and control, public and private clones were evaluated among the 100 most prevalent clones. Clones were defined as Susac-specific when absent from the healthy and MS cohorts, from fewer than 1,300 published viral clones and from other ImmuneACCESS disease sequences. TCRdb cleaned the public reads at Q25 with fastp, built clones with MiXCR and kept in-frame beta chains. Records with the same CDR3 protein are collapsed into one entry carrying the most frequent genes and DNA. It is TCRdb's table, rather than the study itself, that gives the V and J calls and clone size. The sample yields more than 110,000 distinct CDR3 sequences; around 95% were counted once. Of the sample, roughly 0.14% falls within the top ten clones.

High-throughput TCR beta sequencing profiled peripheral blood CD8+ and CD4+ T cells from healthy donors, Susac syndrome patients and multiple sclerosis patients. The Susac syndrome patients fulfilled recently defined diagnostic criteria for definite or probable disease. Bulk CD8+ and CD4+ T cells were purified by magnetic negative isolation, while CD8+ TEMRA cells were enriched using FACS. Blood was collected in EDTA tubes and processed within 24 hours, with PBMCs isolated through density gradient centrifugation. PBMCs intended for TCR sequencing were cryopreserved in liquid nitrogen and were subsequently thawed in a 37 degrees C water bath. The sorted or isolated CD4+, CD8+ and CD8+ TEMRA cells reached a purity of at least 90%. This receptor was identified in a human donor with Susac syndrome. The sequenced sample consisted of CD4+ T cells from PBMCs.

The CDR3 reads as follows: CASSEDRGHGYTF. The bases read TGTGCCAGCAGCGAAGACAGGGGGCATGGCTACACCTTC. The sequence is built from TRBV5-4 and TRBJ1-2; 10 central bases correspond to TRBD1. Clipping removes 4 bases from V and 6 bases from J, with 3 as the unmatched junction base count. Taken from cysteine to phenylalanine, the CDR3 has 13 residues. Here the CDR3 DNA is all that survives: 39 bases in frame from base 1. Reading the germline V gene (reference sequence) gives CDR1 SGHNT and CDR2 YYREEE.